This TCR beta chain was documented in a study of Ad26.COV2.S vaccination and SARS-CoV-2 variants. On the study more broadly: Administration of Ad26.COV2.S was intramuscular, either once or twice 56 days apart.

Sequencing was performed with immunoSEQ multiplex PCR; in TCRdb, only in-frame clones are kept and a portion is missing. The sample yields about 370,000 clones, 75% to 90% seen once. The V gene lost 6 bases and the J gene lost 5 bases, with 17 bases spanning the gap. The germline V gene encodes CDR1 MNHEY and CDR2 SVGEGT. The CDR3 is 15 amino acids. Treatment meaning: roughly 18 received Ad26.COV2.S at low or high dose, single or two shots; about five received placebo; per-sample allocation not given. Day 63 after the first vaccine or placebo injection was the time point for sampling. Ad26.COV2.S expressed prefusion-stabilized spike from the original Wuhan strain.

The rearrangement uses TRBV6-2 or TRBV6-3 and TRBJ2-1; D might be TRBD1 (5 bases). The specimen comprised peripheral blood, sampled in a trial of Ad26.COV2.S vaccine versus placebo. The sequence was collected from a person aged 18-65 years who received the Ad26.COV2.S COVID-19 vaccine or a placebo. The CDR3 region has the DNA TGTGCCAGCAGCTCCGACAGACCTCTTGACAATGAGCAGTTCTTC. Translation: CASSSDRPLDNEQFF.